This TCR beta chain was documented in a study of blood T cell repertoires in COVID-19. On the study more broadly: COVID-19 samples from acute and convalescent phases originated in the United States, Italy and Spain. Sources were T cells, B-cell-depleted T cells, or PBMCs; the material itself was cDNA or gDNA.

This clone showed up just a few times. The CDR3 length is 17 residues. With V trimmed by 3 bases and J by 6 bases, 11 bases remained unmatched. Germline-derived CDR1 and CDR2 are SGHVS and FQNEAQ. Authors' processing steps: Amplification of reference gene primers provided the estimated nucleated cell counts. The protocol was immunoSEQ multiplex PCR, while the TCRdb copy is restricted to in-frame clones and leaves out a portion. V, J and clone size were drawn from that table, and D and trimming were deduced from the DNA. The profile shows approximately 72,000 clones, approximately 87% of them singletons.

The specimen sequenced was peripheral blood. This clonotype was sampled from an elderly woman with acute or convalescent COVID-19. The chain uses TRBV7-8 and TRBJ1-6; 7 bases are shared with TRBD1. The CDR3 loop is CASSLLLPGDSNSPLHF. The CDR3 DNA reads as TGTGCCAGCAGCTTGCTTCTACCGGGGGACAGTAATTCACCCCTCCACTTT. Filled out from reference TRBV7-8 and TRBJ1-6, the complete variable domain reads GAGVSQSPRYKVAKRGQDVALRCDPISGHVSLFWYQQALGQGPEFLTYFQNEAQLDKSGLPSDRFFAERPEGSVSTLKIQRTQQEDSAVYLCASSLLLPGDSNSPLHFGNGTRLTVT.